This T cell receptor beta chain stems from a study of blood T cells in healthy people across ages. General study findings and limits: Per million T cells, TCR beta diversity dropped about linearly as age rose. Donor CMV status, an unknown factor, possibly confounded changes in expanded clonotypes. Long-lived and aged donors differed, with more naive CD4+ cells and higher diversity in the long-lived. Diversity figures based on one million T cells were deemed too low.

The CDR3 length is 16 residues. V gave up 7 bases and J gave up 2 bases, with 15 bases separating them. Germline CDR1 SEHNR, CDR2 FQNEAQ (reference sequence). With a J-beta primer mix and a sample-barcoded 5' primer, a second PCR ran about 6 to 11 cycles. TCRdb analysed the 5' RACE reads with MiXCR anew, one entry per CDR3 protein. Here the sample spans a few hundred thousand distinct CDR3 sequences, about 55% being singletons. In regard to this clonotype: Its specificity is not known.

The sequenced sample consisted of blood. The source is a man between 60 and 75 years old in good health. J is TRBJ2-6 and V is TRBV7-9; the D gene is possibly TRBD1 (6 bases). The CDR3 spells CASTPLGAAGANVLTF. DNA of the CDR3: TGTGCCAGCACCCCATTGGGGGCGGCTGGGGCCAACGTCCTGACTTTC.